Below are 10 T cell receptor beta chains sequenced from a single sample in a study of beta chain features in type 1 diabetes. Points from the study as a whole: Type 1 diabetes patients had moderately but significantly shorter TCRB CDR3s in all four CD4+ subsets.

No antigen has been assigned to these receptors. TCRB transcripts that were expressed got sequenced, as all of the isolated RNA had been reverse transcribed. Data came from immunoSEQ multiplex PCR; TCRdb stores just in-frame clones and leaves some out. This table holds about 340,000 clones, 7% to 10% found once. What was sequenced was central memory CD4+ T cells from blood. Receptors originate from a man aged 25-45 years with type 1 diabetes.

This clone was observed at least ten times. The gene calls are TRBV10-3 and TRBJ1-2; 9 bases match TRBD1. This CDR3 spans 14 amino acids. With V trimmed by 6 bases and J by 8 bases, 10 bases remained unmatched. Germline V lookup: CDR1 ENHRY, CDR2 SYGVKD. The CDR3 reads CAIRGNGTGKGYTF. The CDR3 nucleotides read TGTGCCATCAGGGGAAACGGGACAGGGAAGGGCTACACCTTC.

This clone occurred a few times. This chain connects TRBV7-2 to TRBJ2-4; 12 positions match TRBD2. This CDR3 contains 18 residues. Germline V lookup: CDR1 SGHTA, CDR2 FQGNSA. The J segment lost 0 bases and the V segment lost 4 bases, leaving 7 bases of the junction unmatched. In DNA, the CDR3 is TGTGCCAGCAGCTACCTACTAGCGGGGGGATCAGCCAAAAACATTCAGTACTTC. It translates to CASSYLLAGGSAKNIQYF.

The rearrangement joins TRBV30 to TRBJ1-2, with D maybe TRBD1 (6 bases). V shed 0 bases and J shed 4 bases, with 15 bases lying between them. CDR1 and CDR2 from the germline V gene are GTSNPN and SVGIG (reference sequence). The CDR3 has 15 amino acids. CDR3 DNA sequence: TGTGCCTGGAGTGTACTGAACAGGGCGCCCTATGGCTACACCTTC. Its translation is CAWSVLNRAPYGYTF.

V and J are TRBV29-1 and TRBJ2-4; the match to TRBD1 covers 8 bases. Germline CDR1 and CDR2: SQVTM and ANQGSEA. This CDR3 spans 16 amino acids. The trim removed 3 bases at V and 10 bases at J, leaving 17 bases unmatched. CDR3 amino acids: CSVERNPGRGQSIQYF. In nucleotides, the CDR3 is TGCAGCGTTGAGCGGAACCCTGGCAGGGGGCAGAGTATTCAGTACTTC.

This clone was seen at least ten times. The V and J genes are TRBV5-1 and TRBJ2-5, with a tentative D call TRBD2 (6 bases). The CDR3 is made up of 15 amino acids. With 4 bases removed from V and 1 base from J, the gap between germline ends came to 14 bases. CDR1 is SGHRS and CDR2 is YFSETQ in the germline V gene. CDR3 DNA sequence: TGCGCCAGCAGCCCCGGGAGCGGTATCCAAGAGACCCAGTACTTC. Encoded protein: CASSPGSGIQETQYF.

This clone was detected a few times. V usage is TRBV6-6 and J usage is TRBJ2-3; no definite D call. Germline V gene sequence: CDR1 MNHNY, CDR2 SVGAGI (reference sequence). The CDR3 loop spans 12 amino acids. Between the trimmed V and J ends, which lost 7 bases and 4 bases, there was a span of 9 bases. The CDR3 DNA sequence: TGTGCCAGCAACCTACAATCAGATACGCAGTATTTT. This translates into CASNLQSDTQYF.

This clone was recorded a few times. The chain recombines TRBV28 with TRBJ1-5; 8 bases are a match to TRBD1. The junction had 10 bases not matched to a gene; V was cut back by 7 bases and J by 5 bases. Per germline, CDR1 MDHEN and CDR2 SYDVKM. The CDR3 spans 15 residues. The CDR3 loop reads CASKLPGQVDQPQHF. In nucleotides, the CDR3 is TGTGCCAGCAAATTACCGGGACAGGTTGATCAGCCCCAGCATTTT.

In this sample, this clone turned up many times. The chain joins TRBV7-2 to TRBJ2-1, with D uncertain. Germline-derived CDR1 and CDR2 are SGHTA and FQGNSA. Trimming removed 1 base at V and 6 bases at J, with 13 bases between. The CDR3 length is 15 residues. The CDR3 spells CASSLEGAPVNEQFF. The CDR3 DNA follows: TGTGCCAGCAGCTTAGAAGGTGCCCCTGTCAATGAGCAGTTCTTC.

The rearrangement joins TRBV5-6 to TRBJ2-1; the D gene is possibly TRBD2 (7 bases). The CDR3 is made up of 13 amino acids. Germline CDR1 SGHDT, CDR2 YYEEEE. V gave up 9 bases and J gave up 4 bases, with 14 bases separating them. CDR3 bases: TGTGCCACCCCGCGGGGGACATACAATGAGCAGTTCTTC. The encoded protein is CATPRGTYNEQFF.

The chain joins TRBV5-1 to TRBJ2-5; a possible D gene is TRBD2 (6 bases). Germline lookup yields CDR1 SGHRS and CDR2 YFSETQ. Trimming took off 4 bases at V and 11 bases at J, with 27 bases between the two ends. CDR3 length: 16 amino acids. CDR3 amino acids: CASSGVGGVALGEQYF. DNA of the CDR3: TGCGCCAGCAGCGGGGTTGGAGGGGTCGCCCTAGGGGAGCAGTACTTC.